This T cell receptor (beta chain) was profiled in a study of cytomegalovirus exposure and HLA in healthy donors. The trim removed 4 bases at V and 5 bases at J, leaving 3 bases unmatched. The CDR3 runs 13 residues. Germline CDR1 and CDR2: SEHNR and FQNEAQ (reference sequence). In its sample, this clone was seen a few times. Antigen unknown. The donors (healthy individuals) were bone marrow donors. Study-wide results and limits: A later analysis linked a missense variant in DCLRE1C to the trimming of TCR beta V and J genes. Highly shared sequence variants in one cluster were likely a sequencing artifact.

PCR was performed using 60 Vbeta and 13 Jbeta primers. Sequencing used immunoSEQ multiplex PCR; TCRdb keeps in-frame clones, though not all of them. Among about 190,000 clones listed, under 85% were seen once. V gene TRBV7-9 combines with J gene TRBJ2-5, with TRBD1 matching over 8 bases. The sequenced sample was PBMCs. This TCR was sampled from a woman younger than 35 in good health and CMV-seronegative. The chain's CDR3 is CASSSTGVETQYF. CDR3 DNA sequence: TGTGCCAGCAGCTCGACAGGGGTGGAGACCCAGTACTTC.